This TCR beta chain comes out of a study of blood T cell repertoires in COVID-19. Looking at the study overall: There were acute and convalescent COVID-19 samples, and they came from the United States, Italy and Spain. The analysed material was cDNA or gDNA that came from T cells, B-cell-depleted T cells, or PBMCs.

How the authors handled the data: Amplifying reference gene primers gave estimates of nucleated cell counts. The repertoire was sequenced with immunoSEQ multiplex PCR; TCRdb's copy has only in-frame clones and lacks some. The DNA gave D and trimming, while V, J and clone size come from that table. The sample comprises 110,000 or so clones, around 83% of which are singletons, and 5% to 6.5% rests with the top ten. Seattle patient enrollment occurred during active infection, with longitudinal follow-up thereafter. V was clipped by 3 bases and J by 9 bases, with 15 bases between them. The CDR3 has 15 residues. Germline V gene lookup returns CDR1 MNHEY and CDR2 SVGEGT.

Input material: peripheral blood. The clonotype comes from a woman aged 55 to 70 with COVID-19, enrolled during active disease. The rearrangement joins TRBV6-2 or TRBV6-3 to TRBJ1-6; perhaps TRBD1 as D (6 bases). Here the CDR3 reads CASSYRTAASSPLHF. CDR3 coding DNA: TGTGCCAGCAGTTATCGGACAGCAGCGTCTTCACCCCTCCACTTT.